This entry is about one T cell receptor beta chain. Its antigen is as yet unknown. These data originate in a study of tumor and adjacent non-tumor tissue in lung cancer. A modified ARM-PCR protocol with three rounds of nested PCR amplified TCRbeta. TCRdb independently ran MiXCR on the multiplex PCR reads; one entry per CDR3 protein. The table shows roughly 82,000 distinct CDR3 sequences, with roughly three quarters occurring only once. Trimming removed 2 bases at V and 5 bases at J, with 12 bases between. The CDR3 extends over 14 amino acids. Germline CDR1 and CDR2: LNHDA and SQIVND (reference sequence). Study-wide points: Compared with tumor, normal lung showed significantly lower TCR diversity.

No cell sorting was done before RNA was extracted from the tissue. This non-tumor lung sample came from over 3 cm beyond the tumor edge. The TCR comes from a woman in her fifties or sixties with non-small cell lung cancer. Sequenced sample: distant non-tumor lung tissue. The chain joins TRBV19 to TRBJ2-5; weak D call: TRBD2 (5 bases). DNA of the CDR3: TGTGCCAGTAGTATAACTGGGAGTGCGGAGACCCAGTACTTC. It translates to CASSITGSAETQYF. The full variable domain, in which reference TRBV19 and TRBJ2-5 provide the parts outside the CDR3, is DGGITQSPKYLFRKEGQNVTLSCEQNLNHDAMYWYRQDPGQGLRLIYYSQIVNDFQKGDIAEGYSVSREKKESFPLTVTSAQKNPTAFYLCASSITGSAETQYFGPGTRLLVL.